One and the same sample provided the 15 T cell receptor beta chains below, sequenced in a study of shared clonotypes between healthy human individuals. Sequencing used immunoSEQ multiplex PCR; TCRdb keeps in-frame clones, though not all of them. This table has just over 2,000,000 clones, roughly 94% appearing once. Sequenced: naive CD4+ T cells sorted from blood. Subset specified: CD45RA+ positively selected. Receptors were obtained from a man in his late teens or twenties in good health.

The genes are TRBV7-9 and TRBJ1-1; no clear D. The CDR3 is 14 amino acids. Deletions cut 7 bases from V and 0 bases from J, with 12 bases between. In germline, CDR1 is SEHNR, CDR2 FQNEAQ (reference sequence). Here the CDR3 DNA reads TGTGCCAGCACCGACTTATGGGTGAACACTGAAGCTTTCTTT. Its translation: CASTDLWVNTEAFF. Using reference TRBV7-9 and TRBJ1-1 for the parts outside the CDR3, the full variable domain is DTGVSQNPRHKITKRGQNVTFRCDPISEHNRLYWYRQTLGQGPEFLTYFQNEAQLEKSRLLSDRFSAERPKGSFSTLEIQRTEQGDSAMYLCASTDLWVNTEAFFGQGTRLTVV.

The CDR3 is CASRHRGLNTEAFF. In DNA form, the CDR3 reads TGTGCCAGCAGGCACAGGGGACTGAACACTGAAGCTTTCTTT. V and J are TRBV2 and TRBJ1-1; 7 bases line up with TRBD1. CDR3 length equals 14 residues. Trimming at V came to 6 bases and at J to 0 bases, leaving 4 bases not matched to a gene. The germline gives CDR1 SNHLY, CDR2 FYNNEI.

CDR3 coding DNA: TGTGCCAGCAGTGGGGTCAGGGAAGCTTTCTTT. Translated: CASSGVREAFF. This chain uses TRBV6-1 with TRBJ1-1; D uncertain. Trimming took 4 bases from V and 8 from J, leaving 8 bases between them. In germline, CDR1 is MNHNS, CDR2 SASEGT. The CDR3 has 11 amino acids.

This chain connects TRBV10-3 to TRBJ2-2; D is undetermined. V shed 0 bases and J shed 5 bases, with 7 bases lying between them. CDR1 and CDR2 from the germline V gene are ENHRY and SYGVKD. The CDR3 has 14 residues. Here the CDR3 reads CAISESGRTGELFF. CDR3 coding DNA: TGTGCCATCAGTGAGTCAGGACGGACCGGGGAGCTGTTTTTT.

The gene calls are TRBV2 and TRBJ1-3; no firm D call. V was trimmed by 4 bases and J by 1 base, leaving 8 bases between them. Germline CDR1 and CDR2: SNHLY and FYNNEI. This CDR3 is 14 amino acids long. Here the CDR3 reads CASSVAESGNTIYF. CDR3 DNA sequence: TGTGCCAGCAGTGTAGCAGAATCTGGAAACACCATATATTTT.

The chain carries TRBV7-2 and TRBJ1-6, with 10 bases matching TRBD1. Per germline, CDR1 SGHTA and CDR2 FQGNSA. V trimming: 3 bases; J trimming: 11 bases; junction bases outside the gene matches: 7. This CDR3 spans 15 amino acids. The CDR3 region is CASSFWTGGAAPLHF. The CDR3 DNA sequence: TGTGCCAGCAGCTTTTGGACAGGGGGAGCAGCACCCCTCCACTTT. Full variable domain (rest looked up from reference TRBV7-2 and TRBJ1-6): GAGVSQSPSNKVTEKGKDVELRCDPISGHTALYWYRQSLGQGLEFLIYFQGNSAPDKSGLPSDRFSAERTGGSVSTLTIQRTQQEDSAVYLCASSFWTGGAAPLHFGNGTRLTVT.

The chain uses TRBV5-8 and TRBJ2-5; 11 bases fit TRBD2. The CDR3 covers 16 residues. V lost 0 bases and J lost 2; bases outside the gene matches: 3. Per the germline V gene, CDR1 is SGHTS and CDR2 is YDEGEE. The chain's CDR3 is CASSLGVAGGQETQYF. The CDR3 region has the DNA TGTGCCAGCAGCTTGGGCGTAGCGGGAGGGCAAGAGACCCAGTACTTC.

This clone occurred once. The rearrangement joins TRBV21-1 to TRBJ2-6; TRBD2 is the table's D call, not checked against the DNA. TRBV21-1 is shown as a pseudogene. This CDR3 has 15 amino acids. CDR3 region: CASTPRGAGANVLTF. CDR3 nucleotide sequence: TGTGCCAGCACCCCCCGCGGGGCTGGGGCCAACGTCCTGACTTTC.

This chain uses TRBV30 with TRBJ1-6, with D possibly being TRBD1 (5 bases). CDR1 and CDR2 (germline): GTSNPN, SVGIG (reference sequence). Trimming pared 5 bases from V and 9 bases from J, leaving 11 bases between. The CDR3 is made up of 12 amino acids. The CDR3 reads CAWGATISPLHF. CDR3 coding DNA: TGTGCCTGGGGGGCAACGATTTCACCCCTCCACTTT.

This chain connects TRBV2 to TRBJ1-2; D might be TRBD1 (5 bases). Germline CDR1 is SNHLY and CDR2 is FYNNEI. This CDR3 is built from 14 residues. V lost 10 bases, J lost 3 bases, and 18 bases lay in between. CDR3 sequence: CATSPGAWDYGYTF. In DNA, the CDR3 is TGTGCCACATCACCCGGGGCCTGGGACTATGGCTACACCTTC.

The chain uses TRBV30 and TRBJ2-3; D gene uncertain. The CDR3 sequence is 13 residues long. Germline V gene lookup returns CDR1 GTSNPN and CDR2 SVGIG (reference sequence). Trimming cost V 3 bases and J 2 bases, with 9 bases left between them. DNA for the CDR3: TGTGCCTGGAGGTTCTGGGCCACAGATACGCAGTATTTT. Protein: CAWRFWATDTQYF.

This rearrangement joins TRBV2 to TRBJ1-1; D unclear. The CDR3 runs to 13 residues. V lost 2 bases and J lost 1, with 5 bases in between. Germline CDR1 and CDR2: SNHLY and FYNNEI. CDR3 loop: CASSESRNTEAFF. The CDR3 nucleotides are TGTGCCAGCAGTGAAAGCCGGAACACTGAAGCTTTCTTT.

The chain couples TRBV19 to TRBJ2-3; D tentatively fits TRBD1 or TRBD2 (6 bases each). Germline V CDR1 and CDR2: LNHDA, SQIVND (reference sequence). V shed 6 bases and J shed 0 bases, with 13 bases lying between them. This CDR3 is built from 15 residues. The CDR3 region has the DNA TGTGCCAGTAGCCGGGGGCTAGTTAGCACAGATACGCAGTATTTT. This translates into CASSRGLVSTDTQYF.

V and J are TRBV18 and TRBJ2-7; weak D call: TRBD1 (6 bases). The CDR3 contains 15 residues. V dropped 0 bases and J dropped 0 bases, with 9 bases sitting between them. Germline V lookup: CDR1 KGHSH, CDR2 LQKENI. The CDR3 sequence: CASSPPAGVSYEQYF. The CDR3 DNA reads TGTGCCAGCTCACCACCGGCAGGGGTCTCCTACGAGCAGTACTTC.

This rearrangement joins TRBV5-1 to TRBJ2-7; 8 nucleotides agree with TRBD1. The germline gives CDR1 SGHRS, CDR2 YFSETQ. The V and J ends lost 0 bases and 0 bases, in that order; junction bases with no gene match: 8. This CDR3 has 17 residues. CDR3 coding DNA: TGCGCCAGCAGCTTGGGGGGGACAGGATCCTTCTCCTACGAGCAGTACTTC. Its protein is CASSLGGTGSFSYEQYF.